This TCR beta chain was observed in a study of monozygotic twins with inflammatory bowel disease (dated 2019 in TCRdb). Study-level background: The complete study included 28 monozygotic twin pairs: 19 IBD-discordant Danish pairs and nine German pairs, of which four were IBD-concordant and five were IBD-discordant. Each individual had, on average, about 151 000 unique TCRalpha sequences and 181 000 unique TCRbeta sequences available for analysis. Disease-associated traits were sought mainly through comparisons between IBD patients and their genetically identical healthy co-twins within discordant pairs.

An approximately 2.6 ml peripheral blood sample was drawn into PAXgene tubes per donor and stored at -80°C. Total RNA was isolated from whole blood with the PAXgene blood miRNA kit on an automated QIAcube, without T cell sorting. Deep TCRalpha and TCRbeta repertoire profiling with unique molecular barcoding was performed on peripheral blood of monozygotic twin pairs concordant or discordant for inflammatory bowel disease. For every twin pair, smoking habits were documented, and each individual was categorised as a current, former or never smoker. Details on this clonotype: This clone's antigen is unknown.

What the study reported, not specific to this receptor: The results gave no support for a single strong signal or clonotype linked to IBD. Differing immunosuppressive treatments among patients may have added background noise and inter-individual variability to the repertoires. No difference in repertoire similarity was observed between concordant and discordant twins, possibly owing to limited statistical power. A decrease in TCRbeta repertoire diversity, as measured by inverse Simpson index, was observed in IBD patients compared with their healthy co-twins. Compared with healthy twins, IBD patients shared fewer clonotypes with other individuals, and the difference was most pronounced in patients with signs of disease activity. Distinction between different T cell subtypes could not be achieved in the analysis.

Libraries were constructed by 5' RACE. Preparation of each TCR library used around 3.5 ug of total RNA. cDNA was synthesized with SMARTScribe reverse transcriptase in eight separate reactions per sample. During cDNA synthesis, unique molecular identifiers containing a 6-nucleotide sample barcode were introduced by template switching. Amplification of TCRalpha and TCRbeta cDNA involved two nested PCRs of 16 and 9 cycles, and each PCR was followed by bead purification. Before amplification, the cDNA was treated with uracil DNA-glycosylase and purified using the QIAquick PCR purification kit. In the second PCR, Illumina TruSeq-compatible adapters and sample-specific barcodes were added. Library quality and concentration were checked on TapeStation and Qubit, and libraries were pooled at around 4.7 ng each. Pooled libraries were sequenced on an Illumina HiSeq2500 single-index Rapid Run with 2 x 100 bp reads and custom sequencing primers. The authors processed their data as follows. UMI-based consensus assembly with MiGEC version 1.2.6 was used to correct PCR and sequencing errors. V(D)J alignment, clonotype assembly and CDR3 extraction were performed with MiXCR version 2.1.1. To normalise gene usage, clonotype sharing and MAIT/NKT TCR abundance, the top 1000, 10 000 and 20 000 clonotypes in each sample were analysed. After downsampling to 27 000 UMIs, diversity was calculated as the inverse Simpson index using the vegan R package. Paired Mann-Whitney U tests were applied to discordant twin pairs, with Benjamini-Hochberg correction for multiple testing. One entry per CDR3 protein sequence results from the TCRdb reprocessing of the reads, with DNA left out. TCRdb assigned the V and J calls; the authors' analysis was not used. The sample's table lists a count of about 85,000 distinct CDR3 sequences. Of the sample, roughly 7% falls within the top ten clones.

The germline V gene (reference sequence) provides CDR1 LNHNV and CDR2 YYDKDF. The cysteine opens and the phenylalanine closes a CDR3 of 15 amino acids. No nucleotide data were recorded. Sequencing was carried out using blood. This TCR was recovered from a human donor with ulcerative colitis or Crohn's disease, or a healthy co-twin of an affected twin (not recorded which). The chain employs TRBV15 and TRBJ2-7; TCRdb picks TRBD1, but there is no DNA to check that call. The CDR3 is CATSRDRDRVGEQYF.